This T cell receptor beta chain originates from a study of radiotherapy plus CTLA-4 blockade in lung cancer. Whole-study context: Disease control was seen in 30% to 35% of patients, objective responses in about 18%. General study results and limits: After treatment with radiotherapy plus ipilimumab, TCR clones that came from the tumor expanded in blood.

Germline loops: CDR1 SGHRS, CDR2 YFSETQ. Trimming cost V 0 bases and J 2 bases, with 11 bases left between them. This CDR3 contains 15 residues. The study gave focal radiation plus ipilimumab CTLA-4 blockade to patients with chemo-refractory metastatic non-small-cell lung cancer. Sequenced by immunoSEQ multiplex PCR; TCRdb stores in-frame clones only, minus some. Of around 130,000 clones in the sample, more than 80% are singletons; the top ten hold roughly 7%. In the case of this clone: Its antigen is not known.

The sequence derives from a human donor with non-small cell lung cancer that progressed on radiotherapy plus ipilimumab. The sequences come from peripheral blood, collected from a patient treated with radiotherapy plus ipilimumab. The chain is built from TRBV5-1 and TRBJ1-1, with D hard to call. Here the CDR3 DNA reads TGCGCCAGCAGCTTGGTTTTTGGAGGAAACACTGAAGCTTTCTTT. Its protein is CASSLVFGGNTEAFF.